This is a list of T cell receptor beta chains from one sample in a study of T cell responses to AZD1222 COVID-19 vaccine. The data were produced by immunoSEQ multiplex PCR, yet TCRdb's version contains in-frame clones alone and is incomplete. The data hold 120,000 or so clones, with roughly 87% observed a single time. Source: peripheral blood, taken on day 0 of AZD1222 vaccination. Receptors were obtained from an adult in good health. Both conserved end residues are part of each CDR3. Each record gives: J gene, clone size, D gene, V gene, CDR3 protein, CDR3 DNA. D genes are given only for firm matches. Size is omitted from some rows. Given values are once, few, many or a class for expanded clones.

J gene: TRBJ2-5
clone size: -
D gene: -
V gene: TRBV5-8
CDR3 protein: CASRLSRQSQETQYF
CDR3 DNA: TGTGCCAGCAGACTCAGCCGACAGTCACAAGAGACCCAGTACTTC

J gene: TRBJ1-3
clone size: -
D gene: TRBD1
V gene: TRBV5-1
CDR3 protein: CASSSSGQNSGNTIYF
CDR3 DNA: TGCGCCAGCAGCTCTTCGGGACAGAACTCTGGAAACACCATATATTTT

J gene: TRBJ1-4
clone size: -
D gene: -
V gene: TRBV19
CDR3 protein: CASSIRSGVSEKLFF
CDR3 DNA: TGTGCCAGTAGTATACGTTCAGGGGTGAGTGAAAAACTGTTTTTT

J gene: TRBJ1-6
clone size: -
D gene: -
V gene: TRBV7-8
CDR3 protein: CASTQPNVSPLHF
CDR3 DNA: TGTGCCAGCACCCAGCCCAACGTTTCACCCCTCCACTTT

J gene: TRBJ2-3
clone size: -
D gene: -
V gene: TRBV4-1
CDR3 protein: CASSQVEGFRDTQYF
CDR3 DNA: TGCGCCAGCAGCCAAGTGGAGGGATTTAGAGATACGCAGTATTTT

J gene: TRBJ1-1
clone size: -
D gene: -
V gene: TRBV29-1
CDR3 protein: CSVETGVGEAFF
CDR3 DNA: TGCAGCGTTGAGACAGGCGTCGGTGAAGCTTTCTTT

J gene: TRBJ2-5
clone size: -
D gene: TRBD1
V gene: TRBV7-9
CDR3 protein: CASSLDPWDRFQETQYF
CDR3 DNA: TGTGCCAGCAGCTTAGATCCTTGGGACAGATTCCAAGAGACCCAGTACTTC

J gene: TRBJ2-3
clone size: -
D gene: -
V gene: TRBV9
CDR3 protein: CASSVYGSTDTQYF
CDR3 DNA: TGTGCCAGCAGCGTATACGGGAGCACAGATACGCAGTATTTT

J gene: TRBJ1-1
clone size: -
D gene: -
V gene: TRBV5-5
CDR3 protein: CASSLLRGRGTEAFF
CDR3 DNA: TGTGCCAGCAGCTTGTTAAGGGGAAGAGGCACTGAAGCTTTCTTT

J gene: TRBJ2-4
clone size: -
D gene: TRBD2
V gene: TRBV3-1/TRBV3-2
CDR3 protein: CASSSTSGRAKNIQYF
CDR3 DNA: TGTGCCAGCAGCTCCACTAGCGGGCGAGCCAAAAACATTCAGTACTTC

J gene: TRBJ2-7
clone size: -
D gene: -
V gene: TRBV19
CDR3 protein: CASSAGQLYEQYF
CDR3 DNA: TGTGCCAGTAGTGCGGGACAGTTATACGAGCAGTACTTC

J gene: TRBJ1-4
clone size: -
D gene: TRBD1
V gene: TRBV27
CDR3 protein: CASSFWGQGYEKLFF
CDR3 DNA: TGTGCCAGCAGTTTTTGGGGACAGGGCTATGAAAAACTGTTTTTT

J gene: TRBJ2-1
clone size: -
D gene: -
V gene: TRBV10-3
CDR3 protein: CAISESGTTGSVGTGSYNEQFF
CDR3 DNA: TGTGCCATCAGTGAGTCGGGCACCACTGGGTCTGTTGGAACGGGTTCCTACAATGAGCAGTTCTTC

J gene: TRBJ2-2
clone size: -
D gene: TRBD2
V gene: TRBV25-1
CDR3 protein: CASSEPPTTSGGGGELFF
CDR3 DNA: TGTGCCAGCAGTGAACCCCCCACAACTAGCGGGGGGGGCGGGGAGCTGTTTTTT

J gene: TRBJ2-1
clone size: once
D gene: -
V gene: TRBV7-2
CDR3 protein: CASSFWGRVDEQFF
CDR3 DNA: TGTGCCAGCAGCTTCTGGGGACGGGTCGATGAGCAGTTCTTC

J gene: TRBJ2-5
clone size: -
D gene: TRBD1
V gene: TRBV18
CDR3 protein: CATRQGRQETQYF
CDR3 DNA: TGTGCCACCCGACAGGGGAGGCAAGAGACCCAGTACTTC

J gene: TRBJ2-7
clone size: -
D gene: TRBD1
V gene: TRBV15
CDR3 protein: CATSTGTGGYEQYF
CDR3 DNA: TGTGCCACCAGCACGGGGACAGGGGGCTACGAGCAGTACTTC